This T cell receptor beta chain is from a study of PD-1 blockade in mismatch repair-deficient tumors. Study at large: Patients had around 11 mismatch repair-deficient cancer types, all previously treated and progressing.

This CDR3 region has 14 residues. Germline lookup yields CDR1 SGHVS and CDR2 FNYEAQ. Trimming removed 0 bases from V and 5 bases from J, with 10 bases in between. Clones were read by immunoSEQ multiplex PCR, and TCRdb kept only the in-frame ones, dropping some. Of 40,000 or so clones listed, approximately 88% are singletons. The V gene is TRBV7-6, the J gene TRBJ2-5, with D perhaps TRBD2 (5 bases). The receptor comes from an adult with mismatch repair-deficient cancer. The sequences come from PBMCs, collected 38 to 40 weeks after starting pembrolizumab. The CDR3 reads CASSLAGIGETQYF. DNA of the CDR3: TGTGCCAGCAGCTTAGCCGGGATCGGGGAGACCCAGTACTTC.